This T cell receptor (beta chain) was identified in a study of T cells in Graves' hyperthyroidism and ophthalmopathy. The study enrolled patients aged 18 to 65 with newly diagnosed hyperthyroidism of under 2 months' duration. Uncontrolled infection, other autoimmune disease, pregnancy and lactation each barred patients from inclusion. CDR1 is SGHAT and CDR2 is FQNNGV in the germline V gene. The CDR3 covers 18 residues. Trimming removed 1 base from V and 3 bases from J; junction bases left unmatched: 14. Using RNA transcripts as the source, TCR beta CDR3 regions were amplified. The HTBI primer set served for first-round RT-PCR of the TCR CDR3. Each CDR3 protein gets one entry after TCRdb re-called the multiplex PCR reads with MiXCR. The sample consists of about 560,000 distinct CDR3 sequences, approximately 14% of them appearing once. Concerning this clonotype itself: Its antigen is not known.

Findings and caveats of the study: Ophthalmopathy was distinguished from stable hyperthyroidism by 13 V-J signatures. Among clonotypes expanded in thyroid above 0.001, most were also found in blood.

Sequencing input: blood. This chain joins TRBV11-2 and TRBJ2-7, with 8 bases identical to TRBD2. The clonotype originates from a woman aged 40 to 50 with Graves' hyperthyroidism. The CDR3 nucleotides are TGTGCCAGCAGCTTAGGACCCTCAGGGAAGCGGGAGATCTACGAGCAGTACTTC. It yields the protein CASSLGPSGKREIYEQYF.